These T cell receptor beta chains were read from a single sample in a study of blood T cell repertoires in COVID-19. Sequencing used immunoSEQ multiplex PCR; TCRdb keeps in-frame clones, though not all of them. The data contain around 250,000 clones, approximately 80% of them singletons. The material sequenced was peripheral blood. These receptor sequences come from a human donor in a cohort sampled during active COVID-19. The CDR3 runs from the conserved cysteine through the conserved F or W. D genes are given only for firm matches. Size is stated for part of the rows, as once, few or many counts, or as a class when the clone is expanded.

D gene | clone size | J gene | V gene | CDR3 protein | CDR3 DNA
- | - | TRBJ1-2 | TRBV3-1/TRBV3-2 | CASSRSQGAGYTF | TGTGCCAGCAGCAGAAGCCAGGGCGCTGGCTACACCTTC
TRBD2 | - | TRBJ2-5 | TRBV20-1 | CSASIAGQETQYF | TGCAGTGCTAGTATAGCGGGGCAAGAGACCCAGTACTTC
- | - | TRBJ2-4 | TRBV4-1 | CASSGDISEKNIQYF | TGCGCCAGCAGCGGGGACATATCGGAGAAAAACATTCAGTACTTC
- | - | TRBJ2-7 | TRBV7-8 | CASSLVSVPNPGEQYF | TGTGCCAGCAGCTTAGTTTCGGTGCCAAATCCGGGGGAGCAGTACTTC
TRBD1 | few | TRBJ2-7 | TRBV6-5 | CASTWDRLEQYF | TGTGCCAGCACCTGGGACAGGCTCGAGCAGTACTTC
- | - | TRBJ2-7 | TRBV5-1 | CASSLVGGAVPEQYF | TGCGCCAGCAGCTTGGTAGGGGGGGCGGTCCCCGAGCAGTACTTC
TRBD1 | - | TRBJ1-1 | TRBV7-9 | CASSFGRGTEAFF | TGTGCCAGCAGCTTCGGCAGGGGGACTGAAGCTTTCTTT
TRBD1 | - | TRBJ2-1 | TRBV18 | CASSPEMGTGGYEQFF | TGTGCCAGCTCACCGGAGATGGGGACAGGGGGTTATGAGCAGTTCTTC
TRBD1 | - | TRBJ1-5 | TRBV19 | CASSPAGTGNQPQHF | TGTGCCAGTAGTCCCGCCGGGACAGGGAATCAGCCCCAGCATTTT
- | - | TRBJ2-3 | TRBV12-3/TRBV12-4 | CATWGGREDTQYF | TGTGCCACCTGGGGGGGGCGGGAAGATACGCAGTATTTT
TRBD2 | - | TRBJ2-1 | TRBV6-2/TRBV6-3 | CASSPETLAGGGNEQFF | TGTGCCAGCAGTCCCGAGACACTAGCGGGGGGGGGCAATGAGCAGTTCTTC
- | - | TRBJ2-2 | TRBV3-1/TRBV3-2 | CASSQVRATGELFF | TGTGCCAGCAGCCAAGTACGCGCCACCGGGGAGCTGTTTTTT
- | - | TRBJ1-2 | TRBV11-2 | CASSNRRDTFYGYTF | TGTGCCAGCAGCAACCGCCGGGACACTTTCTATGGCTACACCTTC
- | - | TRBJ2-1 | TRBV5-3 | CARSLPPGCVCSYNEQFF | TGTGCCAGAAGCTTACCCCCCGGGTGCGTTTGCTCCTACAATGAGCAGTTCTTC
- | - | TRBJ1-5 | TRBV12-3/TRBV12-4 | CASSKGGYQPQHF | TGTGCCAGCAGCAAAGGGGGATATCAGCCCCAGCATTTT
TRBD1 | - | TRBJ1-5 | TRBV7-4 | CASSLKGTGRSNQPQHF | TGTGCCAGCAGCTTAAAAGGGACAGGGAGGTCCAATCAGCCCCAGCATTTT
- | - | TRBJ2-1 | TRBV9 | CASSVVTGAPDEQFF | TGTGCCAGCAGCGTAGTAACGGGAGCCCCCGATGAGCAGTTCTTC
TRBD1 | - | TRBJ1-2 | TRBV18 | CASSLGTAPSYGYTF | TGTGCCAGCTCACTTGGGACAGCGCCGAGCTATGGCTACACCTTC
TRBD1 | once | TRBJ2-7 | TRBV12-3/TRBV12-4 | CASSSNRGEQYF | TGTGCCAGCAGTTCCAACAGGGGCGAGCAGTACTTC
TRBD2 | - | TRBJ2-7 | TRBV5-6 | CASSLSRLAYEQYF | TGTGCCAGCAGCTTGTCGCGACTAGCATACGAGCAGTACTTC
TRBD2 | - | TRBJ2-1 | TRBV7-8 | CASSSELAGDHNEQFF | TGTGCCAGCAGCTCGGAACTAGCGGGAGACCACAATGAGCAGTTCTTC
TRBD2 | - | TRBJ2-7 | TRBV14 | CASSRTAAVLAGIHEQYF | TGTGCCAGCAGCCGAACGGCGGCCGTCCTAGCGGGAATTCACGAGCAGTACTTC
- | - | TRBJ2-2 | TRBV7-6 | CASSLERASFPGELFF | TGTGCCAGCAGCTTAGAGCGGGCTAGTTTTCCCGGGGAGCTGTTTTTT
TRBD2 | few | TRBJ2-2 | TRBV7-6 | CASSLVLAGAANTGELFF | TGTGCCAGCAGCTTAGTACTAGCGGGGGCCGCAAATACCGGGGAGCTGTTTTTT
TRBD1 | few | TRBJ1-2 | TRBV28 | CASTSGGSNYGYTF | TGTGCCAGCACCTCAGGGGGATCTAACTATGGCTACACCTTC
TRBD1 | - | TRBJ1-5 | TRBV6-1 | CASSEGQGVQPQHF | TGTGCCAGCAGTGAGGGACAGGGGGTCCAGCCCCAGCATTTT
- | - | TRBJ2-5 | TRBV15 | CATSRRSVKETQYF | TGTGCCACCAGCAGACGTAGCGTAAAAGAGACCCAGTACTTC
- | once | TRBJ2-2 | TRBV3-1/TRBV3-2 | CASSQGKVGAKPGELFF | TGTGCCAGCAGCCAAGGAAAGGTGGGGGCAAAACCCGGGGAGCTGTTTTTT
- | - | TRBJ1-2 | TRBV7-9 | CASSLAMASHYGYTF | TGTGCCAGCAGCTTAGCGATGGCTTCCCACTATGGCTACACCTTC
TRBD1 | once | TRBJ2-1 | TRBV7-8 | CASSLRRQGAVGNEQFF | TGTGCCAGCAGCTTACGAAGACAGGGGGCAGTGGGTAATGAGCAGTTCTTC
- | - | TRBJ1-5 | TRBV11-2 | CASSLDLGREQPQHF | TGTGCCAGCAGCTTAGATCTCGGCAGGGAACAGCCCCAGCATTTT
- | - | TRBJ1-3 | TRBV18 | CASSPPIRASGNTIYF | TGTGCCAGCTCACCACCAATCAGGGCTTCTGGAAACACCATATATTTT
TRBD1 | - | TRBJ1-6 | TRBV19 | CASSIDRQGAPLHF | TGTGCCAGTAGTATAGATCGACAGGGGGCACCCCTCCACTTT
TRBD1 | - | TRBJ1-1 | TRBV10-3 | CAIREQGANTEAFF | TGTGCCATCAGGGAACAGGGGGCTAACACTGAAGCTTTCTTT
- | - | TRBJ1-3 | TRBV9 | CASSPYITGSGNTIYF | TGTGCCAGCAGCCCCTACATTACAGGCTCTGGAAACACCATATATTTT
- | - | TRBJ1-3 | TRBV2 | CASEPGGVTGNTIYF | TGTGCCAGCGAACCCGGGGGGGTAACTGGAAACACCATATATTTT
TRBD1 | - | TRBJ2-1 | TRBV28 | CASSDRGNEQFF | TGTGCCAGCAGTGACAGGGGGAATGAGCAGTTCTTC
- | - | TRBJ2-5 | TRBV5-1 | CASSLVPGGASETQYF | TGCGCCAGCAGCTTGGTCCCGGGGGGCGCGTCCGAGACCCAGTACTTC
- | - | TRBJ2-3 | TRBV5-1 | CASSPGGNSDTQYF | TGCGCCAGCAGCCCTGGGGGGAATTCGGATACGCAGTATTTT
- | - | TRBJ1-1 | TRBV19 | CASSIGRDSRAFF | TGTGCCAGTAGTATAGGCAGGGACTCCCGAGCTTTCTTT
- | - | TRBJ2-7 | TRBV5-1 | CASSLVQGGYEQYF | TGCGCCAGCAGCTTGGTTCAGGGGGGCTACGAGCAGTACTTC